The T cell receptor (beta chain) under discussion was sequenced for a study of CD4+ T cells in melanoma. Study conclusions and caveats: Reportedly, melanoma neoantigen-specific CD4+ T cells showed varied differentiation states. CD8+ T cell, macrophage and B cell function reportedly correlated with neoantigen-specific CD4+ T cells.

The CDR3 runs to 12 residues. Germline CDR1 is SGHTA and CDR2 is FQGNSA. Trimming pared 1 base from V and 4 bases from J, leaving 5 bases between. Note on this clone: The antigen remains unidentified.

The assay was immunoSEQ multiplex PCR, and TCRdb's table has in-frame clones only and misses some. The table shows tens of thousands of clones, with 60% to 75% occurring only once. The chain is built from TRBV7-2 and TRBJ2-7; D unclear. The source material was tumor tissue. The source is a human donor with melanoma. The CDR3 loop reads CASSLGVYEQYF. The DNA for the CDR3 is TGTGCCAGCAGCTTAGGGGTGTACGAGCAGTACTTC.